The clone carrying this T cell receptor (beta chain) was picked up many times. Its matching antigen is unknown. The study defined stable Graves' hyperthyroidism as no ophthalmopathy progression within 18 months. This sample stems from a study of T cells in Graves' hyperthyroidism and ophthalmopathy. Study findings and constraints: In the analysis, a 13 V-J model separated ophthalmopathy from stable hyperthyroidism. The model forecast ophthalmopathy, anticipating it by a median around 6.5 months before onset. Most thyroid clonotypes with frequency above 0.001 were detected in blood.

Regions amplified from RNA transcripts were the TCR beta CDR3 regions. HTBI primers drove first-round RT-PCR of the TCR CDR3. Each CDR3 protein gets one entry after TCRdb re-called the multiplex PCR reads with MiXCR. The table records about 550,000 distinct CDR3 sequences, around 20% of them present only once. The receptor comes from a man aged 18-30 years with Graves' hyperthyroidism. The sequenced sample was blood.

CDR3 residues: CASSLEYRANEQYF. The CDR3 bases are TGTGCCAGCAGCTTAGAGTACAGGGCCAACGAGCAGTACTTC. V and J are TRBV11-2 and TRBJ2-7, with D possibly being TRBD1 (6 bases). Trimming took off 0 bases at V and 5 bases at J, with 11 bases between the two ends. The CDR3 runs to 14 residues. Looked up from germline, CDR1 is SGHAT and CDR2 is FQNNGV.